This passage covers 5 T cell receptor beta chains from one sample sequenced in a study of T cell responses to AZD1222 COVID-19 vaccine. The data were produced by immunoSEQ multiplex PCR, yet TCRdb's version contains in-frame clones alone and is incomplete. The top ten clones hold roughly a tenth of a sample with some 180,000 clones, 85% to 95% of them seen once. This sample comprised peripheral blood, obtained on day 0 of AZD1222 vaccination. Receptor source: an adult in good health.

The CDR3 DNA sequence: TGTGCCACCAGCAGAGGGGGGACTACCTACGAGCAGTACGTC. Its protein product is CATSRGGTTYEQYV. The chain couples TRBV15 to TRBJ2-7, with 7 bases identical to TRBD2. The junction had 2 bases not matched to a gene; V was cut back by 1 base and J by 2 bases. CDR1 and CDR2 from the germline V gene are LNHNV and YYDKDF (reference sequence). CDR3 length: 14 residues.

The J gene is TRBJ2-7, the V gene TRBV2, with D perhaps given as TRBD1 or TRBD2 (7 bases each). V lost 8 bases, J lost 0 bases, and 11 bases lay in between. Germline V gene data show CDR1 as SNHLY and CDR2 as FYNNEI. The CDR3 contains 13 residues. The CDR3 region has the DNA TGTGCCAGCGGGGGGGACAGCTCCTACGAGCAGTACGTC. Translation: CASGGDSSYEQYV.

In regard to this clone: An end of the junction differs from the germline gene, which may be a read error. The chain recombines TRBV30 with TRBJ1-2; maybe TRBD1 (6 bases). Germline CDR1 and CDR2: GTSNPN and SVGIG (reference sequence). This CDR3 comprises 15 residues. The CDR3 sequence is CAWSVGDTRDYGYTF. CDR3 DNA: TGTGCGTGGAGTGTCGGGGACACCCGCGACTATGGCTACACCTTC.

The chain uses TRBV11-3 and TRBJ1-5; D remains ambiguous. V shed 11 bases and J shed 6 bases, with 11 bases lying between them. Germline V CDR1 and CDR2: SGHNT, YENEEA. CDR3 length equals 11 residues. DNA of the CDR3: TGTGCCGGGGAGAGATGTCAGCCCCAGCATTTT. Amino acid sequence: CAGERCQPQHF. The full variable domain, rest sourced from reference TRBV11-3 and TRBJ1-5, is EAGVVQSPRYKIIEKKQPVAFWCNPISGHNTLYWYLQNLGQGPELLIRYENEEAVDDSQLPKDRFSAERLKGVDSTLKIQPAELGDSAVYLCAGERCQPQHFGDGTRLSIL.

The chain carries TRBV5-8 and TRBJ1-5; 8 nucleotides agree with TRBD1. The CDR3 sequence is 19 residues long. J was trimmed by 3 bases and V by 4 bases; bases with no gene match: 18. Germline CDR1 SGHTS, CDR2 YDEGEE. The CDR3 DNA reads TGTGCCAGCAGCCCTGACCCCGACAGGGGTTCGTGGGACAATCAGCCCCAGCATTTT. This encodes CASSPDPDRGSWDNQPQHF.